The T cell receptor (beta chain) under discussion was sequenced for a study of regulatory T cells after allogeneic stem cell transplantation (dated by TCRdb to 2016 to 2019). As for the study more broadly: Patients were stratified according to whether acute graft-versus-host disease had developed within 100 days after stem cell transplantation. The regulatory T-cell TCR repertoire after allogeneic stem cell transplantation was compared between patients with and without acute graft-versus-host disease. Fluorescence-activated cell sorting was used to isolate CD4+CD25+CD127- regulatory T cells from patient PBMCs. Conventional CD4+ T cells defined as CD4+CD25+/-CD127+ were also sorted and TCR-sequenced for comparison in the study.

From its cysteine to its phenylalanine, the CDR3 spans 17 amino acids. Solely the CDR3 DNA is kept, with 51 bases framed from the first base. Sequences LGHDT (CDR1) and YNNKEL (CDR2) are obtained from the germline V gene (reference sequence). Unmatched junction bases come to 2, with V trimmed by 2 bases and J by 0 bases. The label giving this sample's time point can be read as: 30 days after allogeneic hematopoietic stem cell transplantation. At 30 days after allogeneic hematopoietic stem cell transplantation, peripheral blood mononuclear cells were collected from the patients. Instrument on record: Illumina MiSeq. The SMARTer RACE cDNA Amplification kit was used to reverse transcribe the RNA, and the TCR beta CDR3 region was then amplified. The RNeasy Mini Kit was used to extract RNA from the sorted cells. Illumina paired-end sequencing was applied to the TCR beta amplicons. As for the authors' bioinformatics: TCR repertoire analysis used MiXCR, VDJtools and the tcR R package. The inverse Simpson index was used to measure diversity, and clones were grouped as rare, small, medium or expanded based on each clone's proportion of the repertoire. TCRdb redid the processing of the public reads, applying fastp at Q25 and MiXCR, and retained in-frame beta chains. Entries that share a CDR3 protein sequence are merged under the most common genes and DNA. Clone size and V and J calls follow TCRdb, not the original study. This sample has some 830 distinct CDR3 sequences in its table, and 20% to 25% of those were observed once. Together, the top ten hold 19% of the sample.

The study at large found these results: Top 10 regulatory T-cell clones occupied a significantly larger repertoire share in non-GvHD patients, suggesting expansion of presumably allo-specific protective clones. No significant difference in conventional CD4+ T-cell repertoire diversity was found between patients with and without graft-versus-host disease. Because the patient sample size was small, the findings needed validation in a larger cohort. No regulatory T-cell clones were shared by all patients, and sorted cell numbers did not correlate significantly with the inverse Simpson index. A less diverse, more focused regulatory T-cell TCR repertoire was observed in patients without graft-versus-host disease than in patients with the disease.

This clonotype qualifies as large (0.1 to 1%). The specificity of this receptor is unknown. No qualities accompany the bases; no much larger clone lies one base away. Sequences were derived from sorted CD4+ T cells from blood (whether regulatory or conventional is not recorded), sampled 30 days after allogeneic stem cell transplant. The TCR sequence derives from a human patient who had an allogeneic stem cell transplant, so the T cells may come from the graft donor. Recombination joined TRBV3-1 with TRBJ2-1, and 12 junction bases match TRBD2. The DNA sequence reads TGTGCCAGCAGCCAATCTAGCGGGGGGGACTCCTACAATGAGCAGTTCTTC. It specifies CASSQSSGGDSYNEQFF.